Listed below are T cell receptor beta chains from one sample, sequenced in a study of shared clonotypes between healthy human individuals. TCRdb's copy holds only in-frame clones and misses some; the assay was immunoSEQ multiplex PCR. The table shows millions of clones, with just under 95% occurring only once. Sequenced material: naive CD8+ T cells sorted from blood. Receptors originate from a man between 18 and 35 years old in good health. The CDR3 runs from the conserved cysteine through the conserved F or W. The order of the fields is J gene, V gene, clone size, D gene, CDR3 protein, CDR3 DNA. A D gene is named only where the DNA matches it firmly. The size of a clone is reported for some rows only, either as once, few or many, or as a class for expanded clones.

>TRBJ2-1|TRBV10-3|.|TRBD2
CAISGETSGSYYNEQFF
TGTGCCATCAGTGGTGAGACTAGCGGGAGTTATTACAATGAGCAGTTCTTC
>TRBJ1-3|TRBV9|once|.
CASSVGPGSTGNTIYF
TGTGCCAGCAGCGTAGGTCCAGGATCCACTGGAAACACCATATATTTT
>TRBJ2-3|TRBV6-5|.|.
CASSSSSGTDTQYF
TGTGCCAGCAGTTCGAGTTCGGGCACAGATACGCAGTATTTT
>TRBJ2-3|TRBV9|.|.
CASNRTLDTQYF
TGTGCCAGCAACCGGACCTTAGATACGCAGTATTTT
>TRBJ2-7|TRBV10-1|once|TRBD1
CASQLRQGARYEQYF
TGCGCCAGCCAACTCAGACAGGGTGCGCGGTACGAGCAGTACTTC
>TRBJ2-2|TRBV6-6|.|.
CASSYYANTGELFF
TGTGCCAGCAGTTACTACGCGAACACCGGGGAGCTGTTTTTT
>TRBJ2-7|TRBV29-1|.|.
CSVEDRGARTYEQYF
TGCAGCGTTGAAGATCGGGGGGCCAGGACCTACGAGCAGTACTTC
>TRBJ2-7|TRBV5-4|.|TRBD1
CASSPTGSEQYF
TGTGCCAGCAGCCCGACAGGGTCCGAGCAGTACTTC
>TRBJ1-5|TRBV21-1|.|.
CASSKGDTYSNQPQHF
TGTGCCAGCAGCAAAGGGGATACGTATAGCAATCAGCCCCAGCATTTT
>TRBJ1-2|TRBV18|.|.
CASSPLGEGADYGYTF
TGTGCCAGCTCACCACTGGGGGAAGGGGCGGACTATGGCTACACCTTC
>TRBJ2-5|TRBV5-1|.|TRBD2
CASSSGGQETQYF
TGCGCCAGCAGCTCCGGGGGGCAAGAGACCCAGTACTTC
>TRBJ1-4|TRBV18|.|TRBD1
CASSPGTGAEKLFF
TGTGCCAGCTCACCGGGGACAGGGGCTGAAAAACTGTTTTTT
>TRBJ2-3|TRBV4-3|.|.
CASSQDGVSTDTQYF
TGCGCCAGCAGCCAAGACGGGGTGAGCACAGATACGCAGTATTTT
>TRBJ2-2|TRBV7-7|.|.
CASSLDSERELFF
TGTGCTAGCAGCTTAGACAGTGAGCGGGAGCTGTTTTTT
>TRBJ2-7|TRBV15|.|.
CATSLGAPGSNEQYF
TGTGCCACCAGTTTGGGAGCCCCAGGTTCTAATGAGCAGTACTTC
>TRBJ1-1|TRBV30|.|TRBD1
CAWSVEQGAHTEAFF
TGTGCCTGGAGTGTCGAGCAGGGGGCGCACACTGAAGCTTTCTTT
>TRBJ2-7|TRBV6-6|.|.
CASSYRPYRGGDEQYF
TGTGCCAGCAGTTACCGTCCTTACAGGGGAGGCGACGAGCAGTACTTC
>TRBJ2-1|TRBV13|.|.
CASSLGLPNEQFF
TGTGCCAGCAGCTTGGGATTACCCAATGAGCAGTTCTTC
>TRBJ1-4|TRBV27|.|.
CASSYPGPNEKLFF
TGTGCCAGCAGTTATCCGGGTCCTAATGAAAAACTGTTTTTT
>TRBJ1-4|TRBV6-6|.|.
CASHGDNEKLFF
TGTGCCAGCCACGGTGATAATGAAAAACTGTTTTTT
>TRBJ2-1|TRBV6-4|.|.
CASSDSAGWQFF
TGTGCCAGCAGTGACTCTGCGGGTTGGCAGTTCTTC
>TRBJ2-7|TRBV14|.|.
CASSQGYYEQYF
TGTGCCAGCAGCCAAGGCTACTACGAGCAGTACTTC
>TRBJ2-7|TRBV4-1|.|.
CASSQIPGPAYEQYF
TGCGCCAGCAGCCAGATTCCGGGACCGGCCTACGAGCAGTACTTC
>TRBJ2-7|TRBV11-2|once|TRBD2
CASTWGGLDEQYF
TGTGCCAGCACCTGGGGGGGGTTAGACGAGCAGTACTTC
>TRBJ2-7|TRBV19|.|TRBD2
CASSIVQGGYEQYF
TGTGCCAGTAGTATAGTCCAGGGAGGGTACGAGCAGTACTTC
>TRBJ2-1|TRBV20-1|few|.
CSARQGYEQFF
TGCAGTGCTAGACAGGGCTATGAGCAGTTCTTC
>TRBJ2-2|TRBV29-1|.|.
CSVDTGANTGELFF
TGCAGCGTTGATACGGGGGCGAACACCGGGGAGCTGTTTTTT